This T cell receptor beta chain was documented in a study of T cell repertoires in cytomegalovirus infection. Looking at the study overall: Well-studied HLA-B-restricted CMV epitopes were used in the study alongside recently identified HLA-C-restricted ones. From public TCR beta signatures came an indication of both CMV infection and matching HLA type.

Study-wide points: CMV carriers with the relevant HLA were identified by cumulative public TCR beta family frequency. HLA-C-restricted CMV clonotypes gave the most frequent clonotype in two of eight donors.

This clonotype was recorded at least ten times. Its antigen is unknown. TCRdb independently ran MiXCR on the reads; one entry per CDR3 protein. The repertoire holds approximately 730,000 distinct CDR3 sequences, with 33% as singletons. The CDR3 spans 15 residues. Germline CDR1 MDHEN, CDR2 SYDVKM. After removal of 8 bases from V and 3 bases from J, the junction contained 9 bases not matched to a gene. This sequence joins TRBV28 and TRBJ1-5; 8 bases line up with TRBD1. The sample in question was cultured PBMCs, obtained from culture after CMV antigen stimulation. This clonotype was obtained from a human donor in good health (CMV status not recorded). Some clones in this sample may be carry-over from other donors' samples. For the CDR3, the DNA is TGTGCCAGCGGGGAGGAGGGACAGGTCAATCAGCCCCAGCATTTT. Translation: CASGEEGQVNQPQHF.